This TCR beta chain was retrieved from a study of cytomegalovirus exposure and HLA in healthy donors (dated by TCRdb to the late 2010s). As for the study more broadly: According to an earlier analysis of a few hundred of the donors, about 179 million T cells yielded 100 million or so unique TCR beta sequences and roughly 280 Gb of sequence data. Across some 400 genotyped donors of the cohort, an average of roughly 230,000 unique TCR beta nucleotide sequences per donor were sequenced, and approximately 17% of those sequences were non-productive. Genome-wide SNP genotypes for about three fifths of the roughly 700 donors were used in a later genetic analysis, which treated that subset as a discovery cohort. Donor age, sex, ethnicity and CMV serostatus were compiled together with the repertoire data. The study combined high-throughput TCR immunosequencing, statistical association of individual TCRs with disease status, and machine learning to predict cytomegalovirus infection status. An earlier analysis of 500 to 650 of the donors applied high-throughput TCR beta sequencing to assess whether each TCR beta V gene segment acted as functional or pseudogenic. Roughly 5 DR-DQ haplotypes were handled as single units for association and clustering because linkage in the cohort was strong. Class I and class II HLA loci were covered by the typing at four-digit resolution. The study was designed to test whether signatures of past pathogen exposure could be identified by cataloging public T cell receptors. Roughly 300 gigabases of sequencing data and tens of millions of unique TCR sequences made up an early release that covered 500 to 700 HLA-typed donors. Every repertoire in the discovery cohort had been generated on one and the same sequencing platform. The number of donors typed differed by locus, with about 629-640 for A, B, C, DRB1 and DQB1, 522 for DQA1, under 610 for DPA1, and some 440 for DPB1. Of the roughly 400 genotyped donors, 65% to 90% were placed in the genetic ancestry cluster associated with self-reported Caucasian donors. A later analysis re-examined previously published TCR beta repertoires from about 700 donors and added high-resolution HLA genotyping to investigate patterns of TCR occurrence. Along with the approximately 700-subject first cohort, a separate validation cohort of more than 90 different subjects was used. The later analysis used no new phenotypic data to find candidate immune exposures, relying instead on TCR beta sequences and their occurrence across donors. The study profiled the T cell repertoires of about 720 subjects by immunosequencing and related them to cytomegalovirus serostatus.

The cohort consisted of 600 to 700 healthy bone marrow donors. At the time of sampling, all cohort members were nominally healthy, though unrecorded immune exposures were likely present. The donor tested CMV seronegative, placing the donor among the 350 or so seronegative members of the cohort. Each donor provided a peripheral blood sample, and peripheral blood mononuclear cells were used for TCR beta sequencing. Genomic DNA was extracted from the blood cell samples with the Qiagen DNeasy Blood Extraction Kit. This clone was counted a single time. Its antigen is not yet known. No qualities accompany the bases; no much larger clone lies one base away. The protocol used for the library was the immunoSEQ multiplex PCR assay. The multiplex PCR relied on a mix of 60 forward primers for TCR Vbeta segments and 13 reverse primers for TCR Jbeta segments. Amplification of the CDR3 region of rearranged TCR beta genes was performed with a multiplex PCR assay on genomic DNA. On the Illumina HiSeq System, the amplified TCR beta libraries were sequenced as 87-base-pair reads. The original methods were these. In a later analysis, tens of millions of unique TCR beta chains were counted across the 500 to 850 repertoires, and roughly 10 million of these chains were shared by at least two donors. Raw reads were error-corrected and collapsed into unique sequences by a nearest-neighbor algorithm in which closely related sequences were merged to remove PCR and sequencing errors. To assign V, D and J gene segments, CDR3 sequences were aligned to IMGT reference sequences. For a sequence to be retained, at least a six-nucleotide match to both a V gene segment and a J gene segment was required. Rearrangements were classified as productive when the CDR3 lacked stop codons and remained in frame with V and J, and all other rearrangements were classified as non-productive. Following IMGT convention, CDR3 was defined as the stretch from the second conserved V-encoded cysteine to the conserved J-encoded phenylalanine. Sequences without an unambiguous match to a single V gene segment were excluded from the earlier analysis of 450 to 750 of the donors. An earlier analysis of under 750 of the donors called V segments functional above 56.7% productive rearrangements and segregating when the between-donor standard deviation exceeded 5%. To diagnose cytomegalovirus status from the catalog of TCR beta chain sequences, a statistical classification framework was built. In a later analysis, TCR nucleotide sequences were compared against IMGT/GENE-DB human TR gene sequences so that V and J genes could be assigned. A later analysis assigned CDR3 sequences and most-parsimonious VDJ recombination scenarios with the TCRdist pipeline. A later analysis defined each TCR beta chain by its CDR3 amino acid sequence plus V-gene family, and excluded reads lacking a unique V-gene family. As a way to deal with suspected cross-contamination and a sequencing artifact, a later analysis dropped under 600 nucleotide sequences that were highly shared and had low generation probability. In a later analysis, a clonal expansion index was calculated for each public chain from normalized within-repertoire ranks of inferred template counts. In a later analysis, generation probabilities were computed using a VDJ recombination model fitted to out-of-frame rearrangements, and the results were checked against IGoR. In a later analysis, hypergeometric tests were used to score TCR-TCR, TCR-HLA and TCR-CMV co-occurrence, with a repertoire-size bias correction applied to TCR pairs. To estimate false discovery rates, a later analysis permuted the HLA or CMV assignments 20 times. In a later analysis, co-occurring TCRs were grouped with DBSCAN, and TCRdist sequence similarity was added when clustering was performed within HLA-allele-positive subsets. Co-occurrence clustering excluded repertoires with fewer than 30,000 or more than 120,000 public chains, plus five with anomalous nucleotide sharing. TCRdb holds this immuneACCESS table with in-frame rearrangements only. Some clones are missing; in checked studies, unresolved V genes explain under half, and the rest has no known cause. For V, J and clone size, that table is used; D and trimming come from the DNA. The sample table holds about 190,000 clones, of which approximately 86% were seen once. The ten largest clonotypes hold 1.5% to 2% of the sample.

The germline V gene (reference sequence) supplies CDR1 LNHDA and CDR2 SQIVND. The CDR3 starts with the cysteine, ends with the phenylalanine, and has 13 residues. Just CDR3 DNA is preserved here, 39 bases in frame from base 1. V is trimmed back by 3 bases and J by 5 bases, and the junction contains 2 bases that no gene match accounts for. The paper as a whole reports these results and caveats: Broadly in line with IMGT annotations, most TCR beta V segments showed up in productive rearrangements about 87% or about 30% of the time in an earlier analysis of around 550 of the donors. In a later analysis, most CMV-associated TCR beta chains were found to appear HLA-restricted, with HLA associations seemingly driven largely by CMV exposure. It was suggested by the authors that the approach could potentially be generalized to other disease states and immunological phenotypes. In a later genetic analysis, a missense DCLRE1C variant was associated with V-gene and J-gene trimming of TCR beta chains, and the association was replicated in an independent cohort. In a later genetic analysis, fewer N-insertions in productive TCRs were reported among donors in an Asian-associated ancestry cluster than the roughly 700-donor mean. According to a later analysis, TCR association rates differed among HLA loci, with DRB1 alleles showing the most associated TCRs and HLA-C alleles showing the fewest. According to a later analysis, parvovirus B19, influenza, CMV and Epstein-Barr virus appeared linked to several top co-occurrence clusters. In a later analysis, HLA-associated TCR beta chains showed more clonal expansion and lower generation probabilities than non-associated chains that were equally common. Specific HLA alleles were associated with 16,951 TCR beta sequences at a false discovery rate of 0.05 in a later analysis. The only immune exposure information available for the cohort was CMV serostatus. Some IMGT-functional V segments, including TRBV6-2 and TRBV6-3, could not be distinguished by the 87-base-pair reads and were therefore excluded. Assigning TCR associations to individual alleles was difficult when HLA alleles, especially DR and DQ, strongly co-occurred. A cluster of highly shared sequence variants was judged likely to be a technical artifact of the sequencing pipeline. In both the original and validation cohorts, the classifier was reported to diagnose cytomegalovirus status with high specificity and sensitivity. A few of the identified cytomegalovirus-associated TCR beta chains were confirmed in vitro to be specific for cytomegalovirus antigens. The study listed 164 TCR beta chains as associated with cytomegalovirus. Linkage disequilibrium might explain the correlated functional status among segregating V segments, but an unknown experimental factor could not be ruled out. Most TCR sequences were seen in very few donors, while some public TCRs were found in many individuals. The presence/absence analyses assumed that sequencing depth was roughly uniform across donors, and that assumption may not be true. Seventeen rarely observed V segments, including chromosome 9 orphons, were excluded from the earlier analysis of about 610 of the donors because counts were too low. Because some donors lacked HLA typing at each locus, the association tests relied only on the typed subset. A further reported finding was that TCR beta sequences accurately predicted the HLA-A and HLA-B alleles for most subjects in the first cohort. This cohort had only TCR beta chains sequenced, and the lack of alpha or paired-chain data limited which features could be detected.

The TCR originated in a woman aged 18-30 years in good health and CMV-seronegative. The rearranged segments are TRBV19 and TRBJ2-7; a stretch of 9 junction bases matches TRBD1. Sequencing used PBMCs. The CDR3 region reads CASSIGTGHEQYF. The bases read TGTGCCAGTAGTATCGGGACAGGGCACGAGCAGTACTTC.